One and the same sample provided the 8 T cell receptor beta chains below, sequenced in a study of T-cell memory formation after mild COVID-19. TCRdb recomputed calls from the 5' RACE reads with MiXCR, one row per CDR3 protein. Here the sample spans 110,000 or so distinct CDR3 sequences, over 20% being singletons. The sequencing sample was made of PBMCs or a T cell subset sorted from them (not recorded which). The receptor source for this set is a man aged 18 to 30 who had mild COVID-19 (a few samples of this study predate the infection). Cell type and time point are not known.

The gene calls are TRBV29-1 and TRBJ2-3, with 8 bases matching TRBD2. CDR1 SQVTM and CDR2 ANQGSEA come from the germline V gene. This CDR3 is built from 14 residues. With 4 bases clipped from V and 5 bases from J, the junction kept 8 bases outside the gene matches. CDR3: CSVGTAGEGDTQYF. For the CDR3, the DNA is TGCAGCGTTGGAACAGCGGGGGAAGGAGATACGCAGTATTTT.

The CDR3 spells CASSLEGTVIGDTQYF. The CDR3 nucleotides read TGCGCCAGCAGCTTGGAGGGAACGGTGATAGGAGATACGCAGTATTTT. V usage is TRBV5-1 and J usage is TRBJ2-3; D gene unclear. The germline V gene encodes CDR1 SGHRS and CDR2 YFSETQ. There are 16 residues in the CDR3. The V end was cut by 0 bases, the J end by 5 bases, with 16 bases between.

This sequence joins TRBV6-5 and TRBJ2-3; TRBD2 agrees at 7 bases. The germline CDR1 and CDR2 sequences are MNHEY and SVGAGI. Germline trimming cut 1 base from V and 0 bases from J; bases unmatched to any gene: 1. The CDR3 is 15 residues long. The CDR3 loop reads CASSYLGGSTDTQYF. For the CDR3, the DNA is TGTGCCAGCAGTTACTTGGGGGGGAGCACAGATACGCAGTATTTT.

The V call is TRBV4-1, the J call TRBJ1-2, with D perhaps TRBD1 (6 bases). Germline assignment: CDR1 MGHRA and CDR2 YSYEKL. CDR3 length equals 16 residues. V lost 0 bases and J lost 5, with 16 bases in between. In nucleotides, the CDR3 is TGCGCCAGCAGCCAAGAGGTTCAGGGGCCCATTTATGGCTACACCTTC. Amino acids: CASSQEVQGPIYGYTF.

The chain recombines TRBV7-9 with TRBJ1-4; 7 bases align to TRBD1. The CDR3 covers 15 residues. The germline V gene encodes CDR1 SEHNR and CDR2 FQNEAQ (reference sequence). J gave up 8 bases and V 5 bases, and 11 bases lay outside the gene matches. The CDR3 coding sequence is TGTGCCAGCAGCGGCATCAGACAGGGAGGGGAAAAACTGTTTTTT. It yields the protein CASSGIRQGGEKLFF. The full variable domain, rest sourced from reference TRBV7-9 and TRBJ1-4, is DTGVSQNPRHKITKRGQNVTFRCDPISEHNRLYWYRQTLGQGPEFLTYFQNEAQLEKSRLLSDRFSAERPKGSFSTLEIQRTEQGDSAMYLCASSGIRQGGEKLFFGSGTQLSVL.

This clonotype was seen a few times. This rearrangement joins TRBV29-1 to TRBJ2-3; 7 nucleotides align to TRBD2. This CDR3 comprises 13 residues. Germline V gives CDR1 SQVTM, CDR2 ANQGSEA. Trimming cost V 7 bases and J 1 base; bases outside gene matches: 5. The CDR3 protein is CSARLARTDTQYF. The CDR3 coding sequence is TGCAGCGCCAGACTAGCCCGCACAGATACGCAGTATTTT.

The table lists this clonotype with a few counts. The V and J genes are TRBV29-1 and TRBJ1-2; possibly TRBD1 for D (5 bases). Germline CDR1 reads SQVTM; CDR2 reads ANQGSEA. V lost 6 bases and J 9 bases, leaving 14 bases between the germline ends. CDR3 length: 11 amino acids. The CDR3 protein is CSVRDGLRYTF. The CDR3 DNA follows: TGCAGCGTCCGGGACGGTCTACGCTACACCTTC.

There are a few counts of this clonotype. The chain combines TRBV5-1 with TRBJ2-7; 7 bases fit TRBD2. V shed 0 bases, J shed 3 bases, and the junction held 9 bases outside the gene matches. Germline values: CDR1 SGHRS, CDR2 YFSETQ. The CDR3 spans 16 residues. The CDR3 reads CASSLVPGEGFYEQYF. CDR3 DNA sequence: TGCGCCAGCAGCTTGGTACCGGGGGAGGGCTTCTACGAGCAGTACTTC.